Reported below is one T cell receptor beta chain. Its antigen target is currently unknown. It has no much larger one-base neighbor in the sample; base qualities were not kept. The sample comes from a study of technical replicates of blood from a few donors listed by TCRdb under 2017. Measured from the cysteine to the phenylalanine, the CDR3 is 14 residues long. The kept DNA is CDR3 alone, 42 bases in frame from the first base. A distance of 10 bases separates the germline ends of V and J, which lose 2 bases and 4 bases respectively. As encoded in the germline V gene, CDR1 is MNHEY while CDR2 is SVGAGI. The protocol used for the library was the immunoSEQ multiplex PCR assay. TCRdb limited this immuneACCESS table to in-frame rearrangements with V and J called. A share of clones is missing; checked studies link under half to unresolved V genes, and the rest is unexplained. This sample holds 85,000 to 100,000 clones; 94% were observed only once. The top ten clonotypes cover around 0.25% of the sample.

This clonotype was sampled from a human donor in good health. The chain links TRBV6-5 with TRBJ2-3, and TRBD1 may be the D gene, going by 5 matching bases. The sample consisted of T cells isolated from PBMCs. The DNA reads as follows: TGTGCCAGCAGTTACGACAGTTGGGCAGATACGCAGTATTTT. It specifies CASSYDSWADTQYF.